This T cell receptor (beta chain) was found in a study of early T cells in non-severe SARS-CoV-2 infection. Overall study context: RNA in bulk from unsorted whole blood was sequenced, and chains were unpaired. Study outcomes and limitations: In VDJdb matching, anti-spike CD8 responses were favored while private and CD4 specificities went missing.

Each single cDNA molecule received a unique molecular identifier. MiXCR, applied by TCRdb to the 5' RACE reads, yields one record per CDR3 protein. The sample lists more than 65,000 distinct CDR3 sequences; roughly 4.8% were seen once. The CDR3 is 18 amino acids. In germline, CDR1 is SGHDT, CDR2 YYEEEE. Trimming took 1 base from V and 0 from J, leaving 19 bases between them. This clonotype came up many times. Its antigen is as yet unknown. The chain employs TRBV5-6 and TRBJ2-5; tentative D call: TRBD1 (5 bases). This TCR derives from an adult who was a healthcare worker with PCR-confirmed SARS-CoV-2 infection or an uninfected control (not recorded which). The donor label of this sample is uncertain. Here the sequenced sample was whole blood, taken at baseline. The CDR3 bases are TGTGCCAGCAGCTTGTGGTCAGGGTATCTACGAGACCAAGAGACCCAGTACTTC. This encodes CASSLWSGYLRDQETQYF.